This TCR beta chain came from a study of CD8+CD57+ T cells in acquired aplastic anemia. Background on the study: Sorted CD4+ plus CD8+ cells gave DNA averaging roughly 2.9 ug.

General study points: Twenty-nine shared CD8+ CDR3s appeared highly expressed within patients' immunodominant clones.

The template used for profiling TCR beta VDJ and CDR3 was genomic DNA. In TCRdb, the reads were re-called with MiXCR into one record per CDR3 protein. Here the sample spans approximately 150,000 distinct CDR3 sequences, around 48% being singletons. Sequencing involved patients with CD8+CD57+ cell expansion previously shown by flow cytometry. Patients were treatment-naive when blood was sampled. Trimming took off 1 base at V and 4 bases at J, with 13 bases between the two ends. The germline V gene has CDR1 LGHDT and CDR2 YNNKEL (reference sequence). CDR3 length: 15 amino acids. This clonotype turned up a few times. Its cognate antigen is unknown.

The receptor's source is a human donor with aplastic anemia. The sample was sorted CD4+, CD8+, or CD8+CD57+ T cells (not recorded which) from PBMCs. The rearrangement links TRBV3-1 to TRBJ1-2; maybe TRBD1 (6 bases). The CDR3 spells CASSQVGQSFYGYTF. Written as DNA, the CDR3 is TGTGCCAGCAGCCAAGTTGGACAGTCTTTCTATGGCTACACCTTC.